This TCR beta chain was retrieved from a study of Ad26.COV2.S vaccination and SARS-CoV-2 variants. Overall study context: Intramuscular Ad26.COV2.S at 5x10^10 or 1x10^11 viral particles.

To note about this clone: Its antigen is not identified.

Stated treatment: about 20 received Ad26.COV2.S at low or high dose, single or two shots; 5 received placebo; per-sample allocation not given. Vaccine and placebo recipients were sampled on day 63 after the first injection. Expression of Wuhan-strain SARS-CoV-2 spike came from the Ad26 vector that formed the vaccine. Regarding the study as a whole: It was reported that spike-specific CD8+ and CD4+ T cell responses were substantially broad after vaccination. Vaccinees showed greater spike-specific TCR breadth than placebo recipients.

Assay used: immunoSEQ multiplex PCR; TCRdb lists only in-frame clones, some missing. The sample carries hundreds of thousands of clones, less than 90% recorded once. Germline-derived CDR1 and CDR2 are MDHEN and SYDVKM. V was trimmed by 2 bases and J by 5 bases, leaving 15 bases between them. This CDR3 region has 15 residues. The receptor comes from a person between 18 and 59 years old who received the Ad26.COV2.S COVID-19 vaccine or a placebo. The V and J genes are TRBV28 and TRBJ2-5; tentatively, D is TRBD2 (6 bases). The sequences come from peripheral blood, collected in a trial of Ad26.COV2.S vaccine versus placebo. This CDR3 is CASSLQGGGTETQYF. CDR3 DNA sequence: TGTGCCAGCAGTTTACAGGGAGGTGGGACGGAGACCCAGTACTTC.